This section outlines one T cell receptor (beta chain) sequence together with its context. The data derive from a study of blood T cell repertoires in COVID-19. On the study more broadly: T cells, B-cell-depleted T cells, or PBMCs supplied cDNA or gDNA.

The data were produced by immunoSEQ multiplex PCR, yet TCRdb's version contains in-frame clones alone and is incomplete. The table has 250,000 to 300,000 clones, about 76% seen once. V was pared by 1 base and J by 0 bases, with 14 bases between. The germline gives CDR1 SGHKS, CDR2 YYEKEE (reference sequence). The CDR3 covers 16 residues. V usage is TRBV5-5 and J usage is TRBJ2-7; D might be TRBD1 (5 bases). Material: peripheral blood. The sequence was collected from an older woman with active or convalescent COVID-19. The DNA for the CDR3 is TGTGCCAGCAGCTTGTCGGCAGGGCCAAGCTCCTACGAGCAGTACTTC. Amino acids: CASSLSAGPSSYEQYF.